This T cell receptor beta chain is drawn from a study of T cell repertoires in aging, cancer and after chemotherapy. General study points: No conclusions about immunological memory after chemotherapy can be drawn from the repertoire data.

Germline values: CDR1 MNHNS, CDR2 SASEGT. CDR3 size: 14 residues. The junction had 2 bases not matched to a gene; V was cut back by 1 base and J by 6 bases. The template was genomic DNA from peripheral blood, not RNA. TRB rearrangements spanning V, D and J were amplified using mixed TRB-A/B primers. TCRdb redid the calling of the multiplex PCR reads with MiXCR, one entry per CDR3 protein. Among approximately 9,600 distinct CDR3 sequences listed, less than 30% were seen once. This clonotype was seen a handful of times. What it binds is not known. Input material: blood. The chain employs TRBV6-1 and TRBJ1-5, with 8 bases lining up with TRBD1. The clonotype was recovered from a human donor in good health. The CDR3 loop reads CASSEGTGSQPQHF. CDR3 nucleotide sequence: TGTGCCAGCAGTGAAGGGACAGGGAGTCAGCCCCAGCATTTT.